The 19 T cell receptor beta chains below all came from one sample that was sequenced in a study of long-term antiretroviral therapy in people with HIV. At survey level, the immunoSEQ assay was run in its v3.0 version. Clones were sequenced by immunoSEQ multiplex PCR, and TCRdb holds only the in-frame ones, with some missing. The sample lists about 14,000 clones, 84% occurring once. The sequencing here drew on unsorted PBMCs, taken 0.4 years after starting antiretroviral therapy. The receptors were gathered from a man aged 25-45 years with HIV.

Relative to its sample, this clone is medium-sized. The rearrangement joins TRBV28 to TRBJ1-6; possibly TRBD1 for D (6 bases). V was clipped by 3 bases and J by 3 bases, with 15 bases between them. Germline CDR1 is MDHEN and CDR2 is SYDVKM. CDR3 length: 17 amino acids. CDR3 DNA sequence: TGTGCCAGCAGTTTCCGGACAGACCTCTACTATAATTCACCCCTCCACTTT. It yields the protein CASSFRTDLYYNSPLHF.

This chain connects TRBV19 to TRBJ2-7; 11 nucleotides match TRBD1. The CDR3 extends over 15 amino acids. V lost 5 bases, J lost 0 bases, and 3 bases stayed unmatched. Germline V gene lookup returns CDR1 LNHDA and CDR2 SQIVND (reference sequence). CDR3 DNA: TGTGCCAGTAGTTACGGACAGGGGGCCTCCTACGAGCAGTACTTC. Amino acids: CASSYGQGASYEQYF. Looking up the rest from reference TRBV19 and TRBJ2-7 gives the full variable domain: DGGITQSPKYLFRKEGQNVTLSCEQNLNHDAMYWYRQDPGQGLRLIYYSQIVNDFQKGDIAEGYSVSREKKESFPLTVTSAQKNPTAFYLCASSYGQGASYEQYFGPGTRLTVT.

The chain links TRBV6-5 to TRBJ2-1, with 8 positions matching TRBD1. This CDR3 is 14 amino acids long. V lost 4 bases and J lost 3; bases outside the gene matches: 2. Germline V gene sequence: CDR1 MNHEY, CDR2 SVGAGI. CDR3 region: CASSSGGLYNEQFF. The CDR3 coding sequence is TGTGCCAGCAGTTCAGGGGGCCTCTACAATGAGCAGTTCTTC.

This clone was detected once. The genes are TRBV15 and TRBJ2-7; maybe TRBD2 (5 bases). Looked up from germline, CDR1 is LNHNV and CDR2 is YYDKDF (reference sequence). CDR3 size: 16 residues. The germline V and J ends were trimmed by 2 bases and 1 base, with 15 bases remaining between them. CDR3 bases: TGTGCCACCAGCAGATCGAGGGCTAGCAGTTCCTACGAGCAGTACTTC. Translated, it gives CATSRSRASSSYEQYF.

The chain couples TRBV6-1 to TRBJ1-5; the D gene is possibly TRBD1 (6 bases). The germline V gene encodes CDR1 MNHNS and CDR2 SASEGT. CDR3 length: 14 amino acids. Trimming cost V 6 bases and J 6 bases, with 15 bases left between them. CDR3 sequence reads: CASRKQGSGQPQHF. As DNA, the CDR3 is TGTGCCAGCAGGAAACAGGGTTCGGGTCAGCCCCAGCATTTT.

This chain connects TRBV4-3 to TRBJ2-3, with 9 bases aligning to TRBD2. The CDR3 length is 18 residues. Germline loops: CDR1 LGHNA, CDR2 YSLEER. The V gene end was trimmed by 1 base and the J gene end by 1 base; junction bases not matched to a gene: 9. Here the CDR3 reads CASSQGWVAGARTDTQYF. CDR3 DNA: TGCGCCAGCAGCCAAGGCTGGGTAGCGGGGGCCCGCACAGATACGCAGTATTTT.

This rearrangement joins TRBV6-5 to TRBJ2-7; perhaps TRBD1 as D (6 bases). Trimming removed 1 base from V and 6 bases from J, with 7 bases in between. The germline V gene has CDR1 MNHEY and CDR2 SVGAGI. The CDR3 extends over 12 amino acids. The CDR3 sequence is CASSYFRGEQYF. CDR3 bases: TGTGCCAGCAGTTACTTCAGGGGCGAGCAGTACTTC.

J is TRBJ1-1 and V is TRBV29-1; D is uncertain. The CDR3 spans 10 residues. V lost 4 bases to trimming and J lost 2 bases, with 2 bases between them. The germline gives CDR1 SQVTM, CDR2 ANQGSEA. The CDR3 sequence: CSVGNTEAFF. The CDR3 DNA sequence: TGCAGCGTTGGTAACACTGAAGCTTTCTTT.

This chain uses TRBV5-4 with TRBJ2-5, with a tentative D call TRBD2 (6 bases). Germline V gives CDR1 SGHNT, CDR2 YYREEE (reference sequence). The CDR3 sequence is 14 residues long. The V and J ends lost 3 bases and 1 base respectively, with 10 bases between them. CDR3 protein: CASSSRDFQETQYF. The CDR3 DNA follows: TGTGCCAGCAGCTCCCGGGACTTCCAAGAGACCCAGTACTTC.

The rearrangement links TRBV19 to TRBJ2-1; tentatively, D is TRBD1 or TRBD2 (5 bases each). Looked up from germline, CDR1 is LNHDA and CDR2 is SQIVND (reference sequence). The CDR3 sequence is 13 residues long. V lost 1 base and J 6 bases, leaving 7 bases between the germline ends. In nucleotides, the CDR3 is TGTGCCAGTAGTATAGGTGGGGGCAATGAGCAGTTCTTC. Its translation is CASSIGGGNEQFF.

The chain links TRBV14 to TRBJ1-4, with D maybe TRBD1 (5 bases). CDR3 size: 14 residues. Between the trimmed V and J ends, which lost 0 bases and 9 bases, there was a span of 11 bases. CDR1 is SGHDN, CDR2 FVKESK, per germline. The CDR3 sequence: CASSQEDSRQKLFF. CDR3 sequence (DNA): TGTGCCAGCAGCCAAGAAGACAGCAGGCAAAAACTGTTTTTT.

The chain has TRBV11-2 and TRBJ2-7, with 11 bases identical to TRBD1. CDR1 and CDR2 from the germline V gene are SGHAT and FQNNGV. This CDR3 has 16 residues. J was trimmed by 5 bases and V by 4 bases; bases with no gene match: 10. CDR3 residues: CASSSSGGQGAHEQYF. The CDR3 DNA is TGTGCCAGCAGCTCCTCCGGTGGACAGGGGGCCCACGAGCAGTACTTC.

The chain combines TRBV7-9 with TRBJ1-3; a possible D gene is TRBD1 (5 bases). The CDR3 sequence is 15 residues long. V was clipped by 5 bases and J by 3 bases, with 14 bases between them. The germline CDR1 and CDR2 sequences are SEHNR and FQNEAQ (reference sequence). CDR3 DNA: TGTGCCAGCAGCAGCCCGGGGCAGCTTGGAAACACCATATATTTT. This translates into CASSSPGQLGNTIYF.

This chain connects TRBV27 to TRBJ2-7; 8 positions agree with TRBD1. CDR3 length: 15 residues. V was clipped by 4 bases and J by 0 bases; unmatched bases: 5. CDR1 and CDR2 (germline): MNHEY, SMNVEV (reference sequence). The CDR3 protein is CASSSATGVSYEQYF. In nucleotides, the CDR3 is TGTGCCAGCAGTTCCGCGACAGGGGTCTCCTACGAGCAGTACTTC.

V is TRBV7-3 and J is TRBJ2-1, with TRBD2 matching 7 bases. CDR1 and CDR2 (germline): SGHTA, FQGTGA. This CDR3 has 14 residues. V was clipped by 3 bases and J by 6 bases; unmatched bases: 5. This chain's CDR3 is CASSFGGGPNEQFF. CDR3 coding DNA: TGTGCCAGCAGCTTCGGGGGAGGGCCCAATGAGCAGTTCTTC. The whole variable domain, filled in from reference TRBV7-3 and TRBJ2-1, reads GAGVSQTPSNKVTEKGKYVELRCDPISGHTALYWYRQSLGQGPEFLIYFQGTGAADDSGLPNDRFFAVRPEGSVSTLKIQRTERGDSAVYLCASSFGGGPNEQFFGPGTRLTVL.

CDR3 region: CASRGSIGLGEKLFF. DNA for the CDR3: TGTGCCAGCAGGGGGTCGATAGGCCTGGGGGAAAAACTGTTTTTT. The gene calls are TRBV28 and TRBJ1-4, with D unclear. The V end lost 6 bases, the J end lost 8 bases, and 19 bases lay between the germline ends. The germline V gene encodes CDR1 MDHEN and CDR2 SYDVKM. This CDR3 spans 15 amino acids.

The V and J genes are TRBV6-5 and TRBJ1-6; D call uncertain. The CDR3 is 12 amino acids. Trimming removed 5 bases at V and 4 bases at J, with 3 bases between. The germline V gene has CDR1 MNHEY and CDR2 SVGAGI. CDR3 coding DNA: TGTGCCAGCAGTATATATAATTCACCCCTCCACTTT. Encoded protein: CASSIYNSPLHF.

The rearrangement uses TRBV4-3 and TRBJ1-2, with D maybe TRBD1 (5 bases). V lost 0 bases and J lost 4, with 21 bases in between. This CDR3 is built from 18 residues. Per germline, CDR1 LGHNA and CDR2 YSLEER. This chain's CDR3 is CASSQDGIQGRDRYGYTF. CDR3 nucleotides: TGCGCCAGCAGCCAAGATGGGATTCAGGGAAGGGACCGCTATGGCTACACCTTC.

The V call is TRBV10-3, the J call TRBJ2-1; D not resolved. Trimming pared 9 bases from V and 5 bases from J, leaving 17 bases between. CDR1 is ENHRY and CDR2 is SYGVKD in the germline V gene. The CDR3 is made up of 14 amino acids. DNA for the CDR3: TGTGCCATTCAAACCAGGACGACCAACAATGAGCAGTTCTTC. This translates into CAIQTRTTNNEQFF.